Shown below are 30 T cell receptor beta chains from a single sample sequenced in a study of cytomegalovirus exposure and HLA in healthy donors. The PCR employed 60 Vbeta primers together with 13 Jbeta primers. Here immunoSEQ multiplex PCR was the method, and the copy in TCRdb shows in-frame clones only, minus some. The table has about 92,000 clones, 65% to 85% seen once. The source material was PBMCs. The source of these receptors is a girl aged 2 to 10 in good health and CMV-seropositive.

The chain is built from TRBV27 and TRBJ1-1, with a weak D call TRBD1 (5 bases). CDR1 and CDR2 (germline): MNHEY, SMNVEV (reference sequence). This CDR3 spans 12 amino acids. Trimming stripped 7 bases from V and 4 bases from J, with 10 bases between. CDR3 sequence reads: CASIERGTEAFF. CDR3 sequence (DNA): TGTGCCAGCATCGAAAGGGGCACTGAAGCTTTCTTT.

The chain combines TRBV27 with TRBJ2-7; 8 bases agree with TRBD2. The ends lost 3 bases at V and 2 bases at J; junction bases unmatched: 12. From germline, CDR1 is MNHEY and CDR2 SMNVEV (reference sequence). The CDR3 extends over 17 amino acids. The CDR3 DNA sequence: TGTGCCAGCAGTTTCCGGGTTGAGGCTAGCGGGCCCTACGAGCAGTACTTC. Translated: CASSFRVEASGPYEQYF.

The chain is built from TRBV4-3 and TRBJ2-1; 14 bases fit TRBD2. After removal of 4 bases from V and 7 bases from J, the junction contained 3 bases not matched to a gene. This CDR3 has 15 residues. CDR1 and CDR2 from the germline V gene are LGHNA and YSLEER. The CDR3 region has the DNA TGCGCCAGCAGCCCGGGACTAGCGGGAGTAAATGAGCAGTTCTTC. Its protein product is CASSPGLAGVNEQFF.

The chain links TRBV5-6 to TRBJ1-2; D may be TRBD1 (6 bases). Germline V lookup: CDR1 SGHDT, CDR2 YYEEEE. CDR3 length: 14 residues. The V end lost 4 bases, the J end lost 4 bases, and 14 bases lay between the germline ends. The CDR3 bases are TGTGCCAGCAGCAGGGTCGGGACAACCTATGGCTACACCTTC. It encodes CASSRVGTTYGYTF.

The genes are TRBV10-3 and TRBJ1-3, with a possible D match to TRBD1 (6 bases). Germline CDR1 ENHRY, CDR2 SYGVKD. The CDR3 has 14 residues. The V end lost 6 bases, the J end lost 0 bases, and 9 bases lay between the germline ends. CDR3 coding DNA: TGTGCCATCAGGGACAGCTTCTCTGGAAACACCATATATTTT. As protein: CAIRDSFSGNTIYF.

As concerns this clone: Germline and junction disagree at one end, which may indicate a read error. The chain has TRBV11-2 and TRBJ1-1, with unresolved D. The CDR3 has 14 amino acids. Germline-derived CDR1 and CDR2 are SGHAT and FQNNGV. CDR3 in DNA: TGTGCCAGCAGCTTAGCATTGGCGGCGCCTGAGGCTTTCTTT. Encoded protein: CASSLALAAPEAFF. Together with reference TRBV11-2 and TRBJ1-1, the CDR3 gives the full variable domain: EAGVAQSPRYKIIEKRQSVAFWCNPISGHATLYWYQQILGQGPKLLIQFQNNGVVDDSQLPKDRFSAERLKGVDSTLKIQPAKLEDSAVYLCASSLALAAPEAFFGQGTRLTVV.

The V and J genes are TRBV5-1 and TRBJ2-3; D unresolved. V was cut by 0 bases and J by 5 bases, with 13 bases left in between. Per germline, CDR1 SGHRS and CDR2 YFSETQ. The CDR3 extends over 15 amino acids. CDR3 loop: CASSLDPHNEDTQYF. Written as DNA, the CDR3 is TGCGCCAGCAGCTTGGACCCCCACAACGAAGATACGCAGTATTTT.

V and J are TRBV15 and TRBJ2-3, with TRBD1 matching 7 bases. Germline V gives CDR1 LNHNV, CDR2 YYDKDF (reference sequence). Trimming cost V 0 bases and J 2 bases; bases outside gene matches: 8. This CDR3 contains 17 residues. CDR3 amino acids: CATSRELQGENTDTQYF. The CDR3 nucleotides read TGTGCCACCAGCAGAGAATTGCAGGGGGAAAACACAGATACGCAGTATTTT. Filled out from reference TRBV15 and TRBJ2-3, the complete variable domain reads DAMVIQNPRYQVTQFGKPVTLSCSQTLNHNVMYWYQQKSSQAPKLLFHYYDKDFNNEADTPDNFQSRRPNTSFCFLDIRSPGLGDTAMYLCATSRELQGENTDTQYFGPGTRLTVL.

CDR3 in amino acids: CASSYSSVQPQHF. In DNA, the CDR3 is TGTGCCAGCAGTTACAGCTCCGTACAGCCCCAGCATTTT. The chain employs TRBV6-5 and TRBJ1-5; D is unclear. Germline CDR1 MNHEY, CDR2 SVGAGI. The V and J ends lost 2 bases and 7 bases respectively, with 9 bases between them. CDR3 length: 13 amino acids.

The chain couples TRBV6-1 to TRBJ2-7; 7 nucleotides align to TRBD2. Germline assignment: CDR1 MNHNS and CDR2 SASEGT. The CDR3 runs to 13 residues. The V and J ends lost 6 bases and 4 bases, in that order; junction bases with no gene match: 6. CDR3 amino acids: CASRGGFPYEQYF. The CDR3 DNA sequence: TGTGCCAGCAGGGGGGGGTTCCCGTACGAGCAGTACTTC.

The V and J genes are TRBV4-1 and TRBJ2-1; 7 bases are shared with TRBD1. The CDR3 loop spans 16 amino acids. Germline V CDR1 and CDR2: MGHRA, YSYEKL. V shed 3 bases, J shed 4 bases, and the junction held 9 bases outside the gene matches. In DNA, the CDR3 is TGCGCCAGCAGCCATGCCGACAGGGAGTTTTACAATGAGCAGTTCTTC. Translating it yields CASSHADREFYNEQFF.

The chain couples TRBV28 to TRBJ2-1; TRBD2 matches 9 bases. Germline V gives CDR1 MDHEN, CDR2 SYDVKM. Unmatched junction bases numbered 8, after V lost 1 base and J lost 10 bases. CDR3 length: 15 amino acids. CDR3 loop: CASSLYAGGPREQFF. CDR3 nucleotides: TGTGCCAGCAGTTTATATGCGGGAGGGCCTAGGGAGCAGTTCTTC.

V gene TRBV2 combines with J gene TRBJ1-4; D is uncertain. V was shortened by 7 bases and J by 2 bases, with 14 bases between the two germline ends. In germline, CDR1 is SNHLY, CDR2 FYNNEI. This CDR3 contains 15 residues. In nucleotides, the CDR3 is TGTGCCAGCACCGTAGCCCCGGTTACTAATGAAAAACTGTTTTTT. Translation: CASTVAPVTNEKLFF.

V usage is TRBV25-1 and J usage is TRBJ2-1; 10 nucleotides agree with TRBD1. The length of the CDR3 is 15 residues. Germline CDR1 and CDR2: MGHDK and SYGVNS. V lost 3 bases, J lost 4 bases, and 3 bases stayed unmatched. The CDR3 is CASSDGTGDYNEQFF. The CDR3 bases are TGTGCCAGCAGTGACGGGACAGGGGATTACAATGAGCAGTTCTTC.

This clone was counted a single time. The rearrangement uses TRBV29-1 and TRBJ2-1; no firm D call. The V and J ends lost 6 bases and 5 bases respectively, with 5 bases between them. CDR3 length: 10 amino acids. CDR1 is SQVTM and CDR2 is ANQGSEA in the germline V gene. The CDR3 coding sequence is TGCAGCGTCTTTAACAATGAGCAGTTCTTC. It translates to CSVFNNEQFF.

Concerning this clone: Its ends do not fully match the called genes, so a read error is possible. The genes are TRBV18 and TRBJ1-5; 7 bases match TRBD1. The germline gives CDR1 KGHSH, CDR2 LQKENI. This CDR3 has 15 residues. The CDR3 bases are TGTGCCAGCTCCCCACAGGGGATTGGCAATCAGCCCCAGCATTTT. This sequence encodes CASSPQGIGNQPQHF.

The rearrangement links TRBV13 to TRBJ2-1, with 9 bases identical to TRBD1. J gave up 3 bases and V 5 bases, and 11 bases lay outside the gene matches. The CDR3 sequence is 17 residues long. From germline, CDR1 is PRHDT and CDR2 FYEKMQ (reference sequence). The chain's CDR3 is CASSDIAGTGRYNEQFF. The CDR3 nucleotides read TGTGCCAGCAGCGACATAGCCGGGACAGGGCGCTACAATGAGCAGTTCTTC.

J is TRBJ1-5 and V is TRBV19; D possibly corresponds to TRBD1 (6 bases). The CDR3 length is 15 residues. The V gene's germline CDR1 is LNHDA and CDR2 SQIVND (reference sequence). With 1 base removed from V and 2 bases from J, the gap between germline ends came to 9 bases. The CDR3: CASSIARGGNQPQHF. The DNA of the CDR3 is TGTGCCAGTAGTATAGCCAGGGGAGGCAATCAGCCCCAGCATTTT.

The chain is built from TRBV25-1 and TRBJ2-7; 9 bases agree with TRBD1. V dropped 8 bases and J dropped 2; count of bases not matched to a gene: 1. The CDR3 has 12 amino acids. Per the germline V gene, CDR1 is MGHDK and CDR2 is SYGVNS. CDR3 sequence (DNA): TGTGCCAGCGGGACAGGGCCCTACGAGCAGTACTTC. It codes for CASGTGPYEQYF.

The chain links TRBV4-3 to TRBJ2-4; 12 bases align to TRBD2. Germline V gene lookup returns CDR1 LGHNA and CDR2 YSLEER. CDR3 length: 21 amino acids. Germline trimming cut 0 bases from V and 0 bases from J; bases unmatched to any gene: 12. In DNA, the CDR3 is TGCGCCAGCAGCCAAGAAGGGACTAGCGGGCCTACTCCCTTAGCCAAAAACATTCAGTACTTC. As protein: CASSQEGTSGPTPLAKNIQYF.

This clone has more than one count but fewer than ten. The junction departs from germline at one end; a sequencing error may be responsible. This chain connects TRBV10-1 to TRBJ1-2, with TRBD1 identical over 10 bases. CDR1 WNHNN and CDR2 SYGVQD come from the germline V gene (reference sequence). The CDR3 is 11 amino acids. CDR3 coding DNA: TGCGCCAGCAGTGGTGACAGGGGGCTCCACTTC. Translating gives CASSGDRGLHF.

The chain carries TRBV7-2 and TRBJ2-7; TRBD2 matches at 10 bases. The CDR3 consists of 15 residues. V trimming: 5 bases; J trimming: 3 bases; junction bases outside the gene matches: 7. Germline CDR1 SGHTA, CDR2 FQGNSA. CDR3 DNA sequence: TGTGCCAGCAGCCTGCTAGCGGGGGACTTCTACGAGCAGTACTTC. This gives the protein CASSLLAGDFYEQYF.

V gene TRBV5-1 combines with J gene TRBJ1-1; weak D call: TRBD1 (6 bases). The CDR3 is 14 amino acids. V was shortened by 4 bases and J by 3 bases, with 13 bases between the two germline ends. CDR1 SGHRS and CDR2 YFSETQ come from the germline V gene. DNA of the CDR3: TGCGCCAGCAGCCCCCAGGGGAAGGACACTGAAGCTTTCTTT. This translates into CASSPQGKDTEAFF.

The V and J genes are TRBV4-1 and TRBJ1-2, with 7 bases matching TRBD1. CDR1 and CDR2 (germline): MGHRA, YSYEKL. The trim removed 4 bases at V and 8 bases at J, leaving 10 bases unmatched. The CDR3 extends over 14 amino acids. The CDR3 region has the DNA TGCGCCAGCAGCCTGATACAGGGGATAGAAGGCTACACCTTC. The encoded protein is CASSLIQGIEGYTF.

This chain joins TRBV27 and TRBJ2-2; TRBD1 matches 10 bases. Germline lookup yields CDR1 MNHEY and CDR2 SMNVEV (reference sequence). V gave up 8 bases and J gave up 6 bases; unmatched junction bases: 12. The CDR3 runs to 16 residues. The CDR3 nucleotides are TGTGCCAGCCTGTCTTGGGACAGGGGAATGGCCGGGGAGCTGTTTTTT. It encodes CASLSWDRGMAGELFF.

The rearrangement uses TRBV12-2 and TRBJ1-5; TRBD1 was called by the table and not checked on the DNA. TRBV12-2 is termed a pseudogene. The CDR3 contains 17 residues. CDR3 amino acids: CASRLESPDNSNQPQHF. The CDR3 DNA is TGTGCAAGTCGCTTAGAGTCTCCAGATAATAGCAATCAGCCCCAGCATTTT.

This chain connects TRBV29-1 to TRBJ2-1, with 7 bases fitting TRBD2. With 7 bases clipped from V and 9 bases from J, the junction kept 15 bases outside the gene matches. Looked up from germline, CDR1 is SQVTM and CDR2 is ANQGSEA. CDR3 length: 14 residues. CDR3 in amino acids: CSGESGAIAGEQFF. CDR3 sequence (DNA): TGCAGCGGCGAAAGCGGAGCAATAGCGGGTGAGCAGTTCTTC.

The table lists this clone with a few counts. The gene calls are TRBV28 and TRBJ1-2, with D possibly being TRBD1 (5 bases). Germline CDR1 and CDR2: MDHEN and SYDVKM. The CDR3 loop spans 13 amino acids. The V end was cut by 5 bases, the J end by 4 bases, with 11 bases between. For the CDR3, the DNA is TGTGCCAGCAGTCTGACAGACCTCTATGGCTACACCTTC. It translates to CASSLTDLYGYTF.

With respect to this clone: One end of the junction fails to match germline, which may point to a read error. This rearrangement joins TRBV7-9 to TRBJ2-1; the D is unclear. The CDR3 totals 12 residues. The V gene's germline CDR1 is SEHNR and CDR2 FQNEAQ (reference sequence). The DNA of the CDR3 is TGTTCCAGCAGCTATCAGAACAATGAGCAGTTCTTC. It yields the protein CSSSYQNNEQFF.

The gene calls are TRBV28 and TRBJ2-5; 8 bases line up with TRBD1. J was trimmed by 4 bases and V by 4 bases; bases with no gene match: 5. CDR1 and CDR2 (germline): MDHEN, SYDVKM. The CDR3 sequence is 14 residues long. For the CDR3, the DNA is TGTGCCAGCAGTTCATGGACAGGGTTAGAGACCCAGTACTTC. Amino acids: CASSSWTGLETQYF.